This T cell receptor beta chain emerged from a study of T cell responses to AZD1222 COVID-19 vaccine. Whole-study findings and limits: In a largely white British group with more females than males, clonal diversity was possibly underestimated. The number of AZD1222 recipients seropositive at baseline was only six.

The germline V gene has CDR1 LGHDT and CDR2 YNNKEL (reference sequence). The germline V and J ends were trimmed by 4 bases and 0 bases, with 9 bases remaining between them. This CDR3 region has 15 residues. Repertoires were generated with immunoSEQ multiplex PCR, while TCRdb's copy carries only in-frame clones and drops some. The sample comprises about 120,000 clones, over 85% of which are singletons, and more than 7.5% rests with the top ten. About this clone: What it recognizes is unknown.

The specimen comprised peripheral blood, sampled on day 0 of AZD1222 vaccination. This sequence was found in an adult in good health. The chain links TRBV3-1 (or the pseudogene TRBV3-2) to TRBJ2-2; maybe TRBD1 (6 bases). The CDR3 coding sequence is TGTGCCAGCAGCCCTCGGACAGCGAACACCGGGGAGCTGTTTTTT. Translating gives CASSPRTANTGELFF.